This T cell receptor beta chain was identified during a study of radiotherapy plus CTLA-4 blockade in lung cancer. This CDR3 has 14 amino acids. Germline V gives CDR1 SEHNR, CDR2 FQNEAQ (reference sequence). After removal of 4 bases from V and 2 bases from J, the junction contained 3 bases not matched to a gene. This table comes from immunoSEQ multiplex PCR, and its TCRdb copy is limited to in-frame clones, with some not included. The sample holds some 66,000 clones, about four fifths seen once. J is TRBJ1-1 and V is TRBV7-9, with TRBD1 matching 8 bases. The specimen was peripheral blood, collected from a patient treated with radiotherapy plus ipilimumab. The TCR sequence derives from a human donor with non-small cell lung cancer who had a partial response to radiotherapy plus ipilimumab. Here the CDR3 DNA reads TGTGCCAGCAGCTCGACAGGGGTAAACACTGAAGCTTTCTTT. Encoded protein: CASSSTGVNTEAFF.